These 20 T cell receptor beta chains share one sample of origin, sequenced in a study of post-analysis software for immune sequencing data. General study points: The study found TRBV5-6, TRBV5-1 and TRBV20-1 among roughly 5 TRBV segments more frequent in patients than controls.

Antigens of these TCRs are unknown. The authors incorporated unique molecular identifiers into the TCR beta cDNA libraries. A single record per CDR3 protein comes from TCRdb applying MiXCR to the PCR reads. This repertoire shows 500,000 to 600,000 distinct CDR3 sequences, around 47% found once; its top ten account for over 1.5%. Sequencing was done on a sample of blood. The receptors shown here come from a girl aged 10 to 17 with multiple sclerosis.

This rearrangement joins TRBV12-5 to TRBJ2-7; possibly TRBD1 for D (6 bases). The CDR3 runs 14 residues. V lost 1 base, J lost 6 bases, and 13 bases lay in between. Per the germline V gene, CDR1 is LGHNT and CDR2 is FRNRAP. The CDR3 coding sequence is TGTGCTAGTGGTTTGGGCACAGGGCGGTTCGAGCAGTACTTC. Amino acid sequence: CASGLGTGRFEQYF.

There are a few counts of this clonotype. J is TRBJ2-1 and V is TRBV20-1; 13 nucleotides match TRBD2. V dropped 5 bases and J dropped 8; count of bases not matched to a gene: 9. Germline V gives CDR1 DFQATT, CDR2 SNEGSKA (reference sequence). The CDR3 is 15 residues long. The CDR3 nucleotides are TGCAGTGCTTTTCTTACTAGCGGGAGGGTAGATGAGCAGTTCTTC. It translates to CSAFLTSGRVDEQFF.

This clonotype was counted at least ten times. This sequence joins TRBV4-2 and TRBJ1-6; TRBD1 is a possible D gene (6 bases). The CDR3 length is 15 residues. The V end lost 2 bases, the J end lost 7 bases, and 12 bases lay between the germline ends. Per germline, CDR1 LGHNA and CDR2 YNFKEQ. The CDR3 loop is CASSQNRDRNSPLHF. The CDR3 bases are TGTGCCAGCAGCCAAAACAGGGATAGAAATTCACCCCTCCACTTT.

CDR3 in amino acids: CASSSGLLNGYTF. As DNA, the CDR3 is TGCGCCAGCAGCTCGGGACTCCTCAACGGCTACACCTTC. The rearrangement links TRBV5-1 to TRBJ1-2; possible D gene TRBD1, 5 bases. Germline loops: CDR1 SGHRS, CDR2 YFSETQ. V lost 3 bases and J lost 8, with 14 bases in between. The CDR3 has 13 amino acids.

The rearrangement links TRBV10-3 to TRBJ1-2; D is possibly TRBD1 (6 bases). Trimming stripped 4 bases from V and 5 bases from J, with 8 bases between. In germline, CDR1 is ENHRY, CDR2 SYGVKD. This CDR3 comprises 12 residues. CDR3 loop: CAISGQEYGYTF. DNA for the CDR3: TGTGCCATCAGTGGACAGGAATATGGCTACACCTTC.

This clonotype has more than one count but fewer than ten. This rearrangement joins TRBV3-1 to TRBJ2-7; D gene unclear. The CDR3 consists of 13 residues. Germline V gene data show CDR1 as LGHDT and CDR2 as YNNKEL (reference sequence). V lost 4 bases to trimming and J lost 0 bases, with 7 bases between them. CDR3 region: CASSPDASYEQYF. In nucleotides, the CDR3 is TGTGCCAGCAGCCCCGACGCCTCCTACGAGCAGTACTTC.

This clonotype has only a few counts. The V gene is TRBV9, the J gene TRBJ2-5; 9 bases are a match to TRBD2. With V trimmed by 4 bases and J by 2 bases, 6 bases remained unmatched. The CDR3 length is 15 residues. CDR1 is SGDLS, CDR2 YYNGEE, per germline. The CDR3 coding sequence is TGTGCCAGCAGCCTCTGGACTAGCGTACAAGAGACCCAGTACTTC. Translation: CASSLWTSVQETQYF.

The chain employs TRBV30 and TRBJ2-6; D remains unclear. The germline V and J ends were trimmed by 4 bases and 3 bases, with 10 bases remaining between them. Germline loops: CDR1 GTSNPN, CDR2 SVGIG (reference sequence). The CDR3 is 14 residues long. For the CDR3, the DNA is TGTGCCTGGATGGTAGATTTTGGGGCCAACGTCCTGACTTTC. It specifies CAWMVDFGANVLTF.

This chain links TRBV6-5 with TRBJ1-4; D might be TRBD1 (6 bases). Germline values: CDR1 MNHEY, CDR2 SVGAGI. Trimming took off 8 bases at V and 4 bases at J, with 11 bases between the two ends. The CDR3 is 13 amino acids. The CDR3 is CASGGLFNEKLFF. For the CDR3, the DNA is TGTGCCAGCGGGGGCCTCTTTAATGAAAAACTGTTTTTT.

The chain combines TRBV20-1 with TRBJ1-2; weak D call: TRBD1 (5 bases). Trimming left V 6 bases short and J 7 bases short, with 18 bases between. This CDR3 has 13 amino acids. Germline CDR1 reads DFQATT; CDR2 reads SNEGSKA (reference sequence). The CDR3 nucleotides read TGCAGTGCGGGTCCCGGAGTGAGGGGTGGCTACACCTTC. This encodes CSAGPGVRGGYTF.

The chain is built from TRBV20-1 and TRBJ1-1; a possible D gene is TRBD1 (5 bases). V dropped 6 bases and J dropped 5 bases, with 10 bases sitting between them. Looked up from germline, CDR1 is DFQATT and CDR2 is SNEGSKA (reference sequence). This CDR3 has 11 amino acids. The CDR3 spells CSARGATEAFF. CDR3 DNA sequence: TGCAGTGCGCGAGGGGCAACTGAAGCTTTCTTT.

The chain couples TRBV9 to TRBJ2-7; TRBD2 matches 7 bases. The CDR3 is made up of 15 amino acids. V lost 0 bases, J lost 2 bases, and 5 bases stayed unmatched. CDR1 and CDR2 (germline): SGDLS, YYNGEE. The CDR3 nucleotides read TGTGCCAGCAGCGTAGGAACTAGCGAAACCTACGAGCAGTACTTC. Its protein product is CASSVGTSETYEQYF.

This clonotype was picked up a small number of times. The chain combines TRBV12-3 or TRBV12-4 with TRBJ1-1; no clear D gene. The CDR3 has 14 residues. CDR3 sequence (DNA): TGTGCTCTTTCAAGGCGGGCTGCGGGCACTGAAGCTTTCTTT. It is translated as CALSRRAAGTEAFF.

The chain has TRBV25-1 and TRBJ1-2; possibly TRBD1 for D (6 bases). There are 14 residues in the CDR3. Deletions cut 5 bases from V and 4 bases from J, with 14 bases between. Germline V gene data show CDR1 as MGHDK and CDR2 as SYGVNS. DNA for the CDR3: TGTGCCAGCAGTCCCTGGGACACTGTCTATGGCTACACCTTC. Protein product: CASSPWDTVYGYTF.

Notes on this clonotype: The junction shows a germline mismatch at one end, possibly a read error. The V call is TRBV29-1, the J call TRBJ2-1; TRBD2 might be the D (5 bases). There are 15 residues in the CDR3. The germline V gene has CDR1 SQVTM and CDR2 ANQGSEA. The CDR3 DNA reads TGCGGCGTTGAGGGAACTTCTCGGTCCTACAATGAGCAGTTCTTC. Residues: CGVEGTSRSYNEQFF.

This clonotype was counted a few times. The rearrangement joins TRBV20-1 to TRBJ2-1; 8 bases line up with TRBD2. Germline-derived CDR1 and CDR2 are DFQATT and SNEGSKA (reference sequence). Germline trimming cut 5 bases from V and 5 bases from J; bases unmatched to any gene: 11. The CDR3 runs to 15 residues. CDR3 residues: CSASPLAEIHNEQFF. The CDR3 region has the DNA TGCAGTGCTTCCCCACTAGCGGAAATCCACAATGAGCAGTTCTTC.

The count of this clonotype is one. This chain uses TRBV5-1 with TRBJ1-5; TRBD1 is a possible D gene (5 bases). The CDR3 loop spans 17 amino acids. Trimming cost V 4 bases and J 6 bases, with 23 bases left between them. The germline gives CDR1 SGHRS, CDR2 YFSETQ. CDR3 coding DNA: TGCGCCAGCAGCCCGGTTCCCGGGACGGCCGATGGTCAGCCCCAGCATTTT. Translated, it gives CASSPVPGTADGQPQHF.

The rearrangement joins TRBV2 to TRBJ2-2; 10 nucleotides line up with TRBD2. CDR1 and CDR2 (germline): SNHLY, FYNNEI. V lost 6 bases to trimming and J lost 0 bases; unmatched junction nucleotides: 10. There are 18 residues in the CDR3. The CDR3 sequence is CASSPPGLAGANTGELFF. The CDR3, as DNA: TGTGCCAGCAGCCCCCCGGGGCTAGCGGGGGCGAACACCGGGGAGCTGTTTTTT.

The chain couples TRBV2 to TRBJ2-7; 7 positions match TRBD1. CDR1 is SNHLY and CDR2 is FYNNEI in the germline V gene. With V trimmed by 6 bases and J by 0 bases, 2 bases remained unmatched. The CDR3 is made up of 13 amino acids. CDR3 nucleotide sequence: TGTGCCAGCAGGGACAGGAGCTCCTACGAGCAGTACTTC. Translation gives CASRDRSSYEQYF. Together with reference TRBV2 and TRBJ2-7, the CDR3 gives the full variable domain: EPEVTQTPSHQVTQMGQEVILRCVPISNHLYFYWYRQILGQKVEFLVSFYNNEISEKSEIFDDQFSVERPDGSNFTLKIRSTKLEDSAMYFCASRDRSSYEQYFGPGTRLTVT.

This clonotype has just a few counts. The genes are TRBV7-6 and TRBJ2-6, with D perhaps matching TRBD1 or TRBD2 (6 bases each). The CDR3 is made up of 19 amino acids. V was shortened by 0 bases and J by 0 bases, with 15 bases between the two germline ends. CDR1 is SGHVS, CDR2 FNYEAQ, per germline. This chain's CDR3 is CASSLAPRQDYSGANVLTF. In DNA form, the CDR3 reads TGTGCCAGCAGCTTAGCGCCAAGACAGGACTACTCTGGGGCCAACGTCCTGACTTTC.